The following is a T cell receptor beta chain sequence with its context. Its antigen specificity is not known. No much larger clone exists at a distance of one base, and base qualities are not known. Looking up the germline V gene (reference sequence) yields CDR1 LNHDA and CDR2 SQIVND. The CDR3 spans 17 residues, from the cysteine through the phenylalanine. Only the CDR3 DNA stays, 51 bases, in frame from base 1. Between the V and J ends, shortened by 3 bases and 1 base respectively, the junction contains 16 bases. The data derive from a study of Ad26.COV2.S vaccination and SARS-CoV-2 variants (dated by TCRdb to the early 2020s). For the wider study: Vaccine-arm donors were drawn from COV1001, a multicentre, randomized, double-blind, placebo-controlled phase I-IIa trial of Ad26.COV2.S in healthy adults. Ad26.COV2.S was given intramuscularly at 5x10^10 or 1x10^11 viral particles, as a single shot or as two shots 56 days apart. TCRbeta repertoire sequencing served as the tool for gauging how specific and how broad the SARS-CoV-2-reactive T cell receptors were following Ad26.COV2.S vaccination. A total of some 30 samples were included in the TCR-sequenced set, comprising approximately 20 Ad26.COV2.S vaccine recipients, 5 placebo recipients and 8 SARS-CoV-2 convalescent individuals. Trial participants were randomized into five groups of five, in which low-dose or high-dose Ad26.COV2.S was given once or twice, or placebo was given on both occasions. Investigators did not know the trial group allocation while performing experiments and assessing outcomes.

The immunoSEQ Assay was used to sequence TCRbeta CDR3 regions. After extraction, genomic DNA underwent amplification by bias-controlled multiplex PCR, followed by high-throughput sequencing. Regarding the original processing steps: To quantify the absolute abundance of every unique TCRbeta CDR3 region, sequences were collapsed and filtered. T cell fraction was estimated by normalizing TCRbeta template counts to usable DNA, with usable DNA measured through amplification of reference genes found in all nucleated cells. Repertoire TCRs were annotated as SARS-CoV-2-specific when V gene, CDR3 amino acid sequence and J gene were exactly matched to a known reactive TCR set. The reference SARS-CoV-2 TCR set was derived from MIRA and filtered for enrichment in COVID-19-positive ImmuneCODE repertoires, a step that removed public or cross-reactive TCRs. Using the MIRA antigens, annotated TCRs were further analysed by specific ORF or by position within an ORF. Breadth was defined as annotated unique rearrangements over total unique productive rearrangements; depth was the summed frequency of those rearrangements. Group comparisons of TCR breadth used two-sided Wilcoxon rank-sum tests. TCRdb retrieved this table from immuneACCESS and kept in-frame rearrangements only. Not all clones are present; in checked studies, unresolved V genes account for under half, and no reason is known for the remainder. The V and J calls and clone size were taken over from that table, and D and trimming were inferred from the DNA. The sample data list roughly 420,000 clones, and roughly nine tenths of these were observed just once. About 2.7% of the sample lies in the top ten.

Study-level results and caveats: Non-spike TCR breadth was comparable between vaccine and placebo recipients, consistent with the vaccine containing only spike. Higher spike-specific TCR breadth was observed in Ad26.COV2.S recipients than in placebo recipients (P = 0.0014). After vaccination, spike-specific CD8+ and CD4+ T cell responses were reported to show substantial breadth. According to the authors, total T cell responses may have been underestimated by the TCR breadth and depth analyses. The study was not powered to compare responses between vaccine doses or regimens.

Per the publication, the treatment or condition label means: roughly 19 received Ad26.COV2.S at low or high dose, single or two shots; 5 received placebo; per-sample allocation not given. Repertoires of vaccine and placebo recipients were sequenced from samples collected on day 63 after the first injection. Between 29 July and 7 August 2020, Cohort 1b enrolled 20 to 30 adults aged 18-55 years at one site in Boston, USA. Ad26.COV2.S consisted of a replication-incompetent adenovirus type 26 vector by which a prefusion-stabilized SARS-CoV-2 spike protein from the original Wuhan strain was expressed. Sample: peripheral blood, taken in a trial of Ad26.COV2.S vaccine versus placebo. This TCR came from a person between 18 and 60 years old who received the Ad26.COV2.S COVID-19 vaccine or a placebo. The rearranged chain carries TRBV19 and TRBJ1-5; the D gene cannot be named for sure. The CDR3 protein is CASSIGPSGQSNQPQHF. The DNA sequence follows: TGTGCCAGTAGTATCGGTCCATCCGGGCAGAGCAATCAGCCCCAGCATTTT. Outside the CDR3, residues come from the reference TRBV19 and TRBJ1-5 proteins, so the full variable domain is: DGGITQSPKYLFRKEGQNVTLSCEQNLNHDAMYWYRQDPGQGLRLIYYSQIVNDFQKGDIAEGYSVSREKKESFPLTVTSAQKNPTAFYLCASSIGPSGQSNQPQHFGDGTRLSIL.